A single sample gave rise to the 26 T cell receptor beta chains below, sequenced in a study of shared clonotypes between healthy human individuals. Profiled with immunoSEQ multiplex PCR; TCRdb holds only in-frame clones, not every one. The sample carries about 380,000 clones, 96% recorded once. The specimen was memory CD8+ T cells sorted from blood. The subset was: CD45RO+ cells pooled with CCR7-negative TemRA cells. These TCRs come from a man aged 30-40 years in good health.

The rearrangement links TRBV5-6 to TRBJ2-3, with TRBD2 matching over 8 bases. This CDR3 comprises 16 residues. J lost 1 base, V lost 0 bases, and 4 bases had no gene match. Germline assignment: CDR1 SGHDT and CDR2 YYEEEE. Written as DNA, the CDR3 is TGTGCCAGCAGCTTGGTCTCGACTAGCGGCACAGATACGCAGTATTTT. It is translated as CASSLVSTSGTDTQYF.

There are a few counts of this clone. J is TRBJ2-5 and V is TRBV1; the table's D call, TRBD2, was not checked against the DNA. TRBV1 counts as a pseudogene. This CDR3 has 17 residues. In DNA, the CDR3 is TGCACCAGCAGCCAAGATTTCCTTAATCGGTACCAAGAGACCCAGTACTTC. Protein product: CTSSQDFLNRYQETQYF.

V usage is TRBV1 and J usage is TRBJ2-2; the table's D call of TRBD2 was not tested on the DNA. TRBV1 is marked as a pseudogene. The CDR3 length is 15 residues. CDR3 sequence (DNA): TGCACCAGCTGGTTAGGGGCTAGCGGGAGCGGGGAGCTGTTTTTT. This sequence encodes CTSWLGASGSGELFF.

The chain is built from TRBV13 and TRBJ2-5, with D perhaps TRBD2 (6 bases). This CDR3 contains 15 residues. The V and J ends lost 5 bases and 1 base respectively, with 14 bases between them. Germline assignment: CDR1 PRHDT and CDR2 FYEKMQ (reference sequence). As DNA, the CDR3 is TGTGCCAGCAGCCTAACGGGGGACGGCCAAGAGACCCAGTACTTC. Amino acid sequence: CASSLTGDGQETQYF.

The rearrangement uses TRBV6-6 and TRBJ1-1; weak D call: TRBD1 (6 bases). V shed 5 bases and J shed 7 bases, with 14 bases lying between them. The V gene's germline CDR1 is MNHNY and CDR2 SVGAGI (reference sequence). The CDR3 covers 13 residues. This CDR3 reads CASSPTGQLEAFF. In DNA form, the CDR3 reads TGTGCCAGCAGTCCTACAGGACAGCTTGAAGCTTTCTTT.

The genes are TRBV7-9 and TRBJ1-4; 7 bases map to TRBD1. Trimming took 2 bases from V and 8 from J; bases not matched to a gene: 8. The CDR3 covers 15 residues. CDR1 and CDR2 (germline): SEHNR, FQNEAQ (reference sequence). The CDR3 sequence: CASSLRDRRWEKLFF. DNA of the CDR3: TGTGCCAGCAGCTTACGGGACAGACGTTGGGAAAAACTGTTTTTT.

The rearrangement joins TRBV11-2 to TRBJ2-3, with D possibly being TRBD2 (6 bases). V was pared by 0 bases and J by 8 bases, with 15 bases between. The CDR3 runs 15 residues. CDR1 and CDR2 from the germline V gene are SGHAT and FQNNGV. In DNA, the CDR3 is TGTGCCAGCAGCTTAGATGGAGGGCGCGTTGTTACGCAGTATTTT. This encodes CASSLDGGRVVTQYF. The full variable domain, with the rest looked up from reference TRBV11-2 and TRBJ2-3, is EAGVAQSPRYKIIEKRQSVAFWCNPISGHATLYWYQQILGQGPKLLIQFQNNGVVDDSQLPKDRFSAERLKGVDSTLKIQPAKLEDSAVYLCASSLDGGRVVTQYFGPGTRLTVL.

The chain joins TRBV5-1 to TRBJ2-2; D unresolved. Germline V gene data show CDR1 as SGHRS and CDR2 as YFSETQ. Deletions cut 4 bases from V and 2 bases from J, with 12 bases between. The CDR3 is made up of 15 amino acids. The DNA of the CDR3 is TGCGCCAGCAGCCAAGCTGGGGATAACACCGGGGAGCTGTTTTTT. It is translated as CASSQAGDNTGELFF.

The chain has TRBV30 and TRBJ2-3; TRBD2 matches at 10 bases. Germline CDR1 is GTSNPN and CDR2 is SVGIG (reference sequence). V shed 4 bases and J 4 bases; nucleotides not matched to a gene: 8. The CDR3 is made up of 15 amino acids. The CDR3 DNA follows: TGTGCCTGGATTAGTAGCGGGAGGTTCCCAGATACGCAGTATTTT. It specifies CAWISSGRFPDTQYF.

The CDR3 DNA reads TGTGCCAGCAGCTCCATATACAGGGAGCATGGCTACACCTTC. Protein sequence: CASSSIYREHGYTF. The chain joins TRBV9 to TRBJ1-2; TRBD1 might be the D (6 bases). This CDR3 spans 14 amino acids. Germline CDR1 and CDR2: SGDLS and YYNGEE. V lost 4 bases to trimming and J lost 6 bases, with 16 bases between them.

Note on this clone: Compared with germline, one end of the junction differs, possibly owing to a read error. V usage is TRBV13 and J usage is TRBJ2-1; 8 nucleotides line up with TRBD2. This CDR3 is 16 amino acids long. Germline V CDR1 and CDR2: PRHDT, FYEKMQ (reference sequence). In DNA form, the CDR3 reads TGTGCCAGCAGCTTGGATCTAGCGGGCTCCGACAATGAGCAGTTCTTC. Translated: CASSLDLAGSDNEQFF.

The chain combines TRBV7-2 with TRBJ1-5; 7 bases are a match to TRBD1. The CDR3 is 17 residues long. The ends lost 2 bases at V and 4 bases at J; junction bases unmatched: 11. CDR1 is SGHTA and CDR2 is FQGNSA in the germline V gene. The CDR3 here is CASSLPTGFVGNQPQHF. Here the CDR3 DNA reads TGTGCCAGCAGCTTACCGACAGGGTTCGTAGGAAATCAGCCCCAGCATTTT.

The chain has TRBV11-3 and TRBJ1-6; possibly TRBD1 for D (6 bases). V dropped 5 bases and J dropped 7 bases, with 9 bases sitting between them. The CDR3 length is 13 residues. Germline V gene sequence: CDR1 SGHNT, CDR2 YENEEA. The CDR3 sequence: CASSQGPNSPLHF. The CDR3 bases are TGTGCCAGCAGCCAGGGGCCAAATTCACCCCTCCACTTT.

The chain combines TRBV4-1 with TRBJ2-5, with 7 bases identical to TRBD2. The CDR3 consists of 17 residues. Germline CDR1 reads MGHRA; CDR2 reads YSYEKL. V shed 0 bases and J 6 bases; nucleotides not matched to a gene: 13. The CDR3 region has the DNA TGCGCCAGCAGCCAAGACGGGGTGCGGGAGATTGGGAAGACCCAGTACTTC. It codes for CASSQDGVREIGKTQYF.

This clone was seen just once. The rearrangement joins TRBV19 to TRBJ2-1, with 8 positions matching TRBD1. The CDR3 runs to 12 residues. Germline V CDR1 and CDR2: LNHDA, SQIVND (reference sequence). Unmatched junction bases numbered 7, after V lost 4 bases and J lost 14 bases. CDR3: CASSTQGAREFF. The CDR3 DNA sequence: TGTGCCAGTAGTACTCAGGGGGCGCGGGAGTTCTTC.

V gene TRBV5-1 combines with J gene TRBJ2-1, with 7 bases that match TRBD2. This CDR3 comprises 20 residues. The germline V gene encodes CDR1 SGHRS and CDR2 YFSETQ. J gave up 4 bases and V 4 bases, and 23 bases lay outside the gene matches. CDR3 residues: CASSPAGGSGNKNYYNEQFF. CDR3 DNA sequence: TGCGCCAGCAGCCCTGCTGGGGGGAGCGGGAACAAAAATTATTACAATGAGCAGTTCTTC.

The chain uses TRBV5-1 and TRBJ1-2, with D tentatively TRBD1 (6 bases). Germline assignment: CDR1 SGHRS and CDR2 YFSETQ. This CDR3 is built from 14 residues. Trimming left V 2 bases short and J 6 bases short, with 14 bases between. The CDR3 DNA follows: TGCGCCAGCAGCTTAATGGACAGCCAAGATGGCTACACCTTC. Protein product: CASSLMDSQDGYTF.

On this clone: The identical CDR3 is also encoded by other nucleotide sequences in the sample. CDR3 protein: CASSLGSTDTQYF. The CDR3 region has the DNA TGTGCCAGCAGTTTAGGTAGCACAGATACGCAGTATTTT. The V and J genes are TRBV28 and TRBJ2-3, with D unclear. The CDR3 sequence is 13 residues long. V dropped 2 bases and J dropped 0 bases, with 3 bases sitting between them. Looked up from germline, CDR1 is MDHEN and CDR2 is SYDVKM.

This clone showed up just once. The rearrangement uses TRBV28 and TRBJ1-5; a possible D gene is TRBD1 (5 bases). CDR1 and CDR2 (germline): MDHEN, SYDVKM. V was clipped by 4 bases and J by 4 bases, with 14 bases between them. The CDR3 has 15 residues. The CDR3 region is CASSSSGTGNQPQHF. CDR3 sequence (DNA): TGTGCCAGCAGTTCATCAGGGACGGGGAATCAGCCCCAGCATTTT.

Comment on this clone: Other DNA sequences in the sample encode the same CDR3. The chain employs TRBV30 and TRBJ1-3; 7 positions agree with TRBD1. The CDR3 extends over 13 amino acids. V trimming: 0 bases; J trimming: 4 bases; junction bases outside the gene matches: 0. Germline CDR1 GTSNPN, CDR2 SVGIG (reference sequence). The CDR3: CAWSVQGGNTIYF. CDR3 bases: TGTGCCTGGAGTGTACAGGGGGGAAACACCATATATTTT.

The chain is built from TRBV6-6 and TRBJ2-1, with TRBD2 matching 13 bases. From germline, CDR1 is MNHNY and CDR2 SVGAGI (reference sequence). The V gene end was trimmed by 7 bases and the J gene end by 7 bases; junction bases not matched to a gene: 7. This CDR3 is built from 15 residues. The CDR3 region is CASTRTSGGGNEQFF. DNA of the CDR3: TGTGCCAGCACTAGGACTAGCGGGGGAGGGAATGAGCAGTTCTTC.

The V call is TRBV27, the J call TRBJ1-2; maybe TRBD1 (6 bases). Germline lookup yields CDR1 MNHEY and CDR2 SMNVEV (reference sequence). The CDR3 runs 15 residues. The V gene lost 3 bases and the J gene lost 0 bases, with 11 bases spanning the gap. CDR3 residues: CASSFSDRTNYGYTF. The DNA of the CDR3 is TGTGCCAGCAGTTTTTCAGACAGGACTAACTATGGCTACACCTTC.

Concerning this clone itself: This specimen includes other DNA sequences encoding the same CDR3. The chain uses TRBV5-6 and TRBJ1-2, with TRBD1 as a possible D gene (5 bases). The CDR3 spans 13 residues. CDR1 is SGHDT and CDR2 is YYEEEE in the germline V gene. The V and J ends lost 4 bases and 8 bases respectively, with 15 bases between them. CDR3 residues: CASSRGQGAGYTF. CDR3 DNA: TGTGCCAGCAGCCGCGGGCAGGGAGCGGGCTACACCTTC.

CDR3: CASSDSGLALREQFF. For the CDR3, the DNA is TGTGCCAGCAGTGATTCGGGACTAGCGCTGCGTGAGCAGTTCTTC. The chain joins TRBV6-1 to TRBJ2-1; 10 nucleotides align to TRBD2. After removal of 3 bases from V and 9 bases from J, the junction contained 8 bases not matched to a gene. The germline gives CDR1 MNHNS, CDR2 SASEGT. The CDR3 length is 15 residues.

J is TRBJ2-3 and V is TRBV6-6; 8 bases are a match to TRBD2. Germline CDR1 reads MNHNY; CDR2 reads SVGAGI (reference sequence). The CDR3 runs 15 residues. With V trimmed by 2 bases and J by 4 bases, 5 bases remained unmatched. The CDR3 loop is CASSYIGLAADTQYF. CDR3 coding DNA: TGTGCCAGCAGTTACATAGGACTAGCCGCAGATACGCAGTATTTT.

This clone is a singleton in its sample. The chain has TRBV7-8 and TRBJ2-7; possibly TRBD1 or TRBD2 for D (5 bases each). Trimming took off 1 base at V and 3 bases at J, with 13 bases between the two ends. The CDR3 consists of 15 residues. Looked up from germline, CDR1 is SGHVS and CDR2 is FQNEAQ. The CDR3 spells CASSLDLGTIYEQYF. The CDR3 DNA sequence: TGTGCCAGCAGCTTAGACCTCGGGACGATCTACGAGCAGTACTTC.